This T cell receptor (beta chain) emerged from a study of blood T cell repertoires in COVID-19. Assay: immunoSEQ multiplex PCR; the TCRdb copy retains only in-frame clones and omits some. Among around 260,000 clones listed, roughly 85% were seen once. Trimming left V 5 bases short and J 7 bases short, with 15 bases between. This CDR3 spans 14 amino acids. CDR1 and CDR2 from the germline V gene are GTSNPN and SVGIG (reference sequence). This clonotype was obtained from a man aged 55-75 years who had recovered from COVID-19. The specimen was peripheral blood. V is TRBV30 and J is TRBJ1-6; maybe TRBD1 (5 bases). CDR3 sequence: CAWGPDSHNSPLHF. The CDR3, as DNA: TGTGCCTGGGGGCCTGACAGTCACAATTCACCCCTCCACTTT.